These 25 T cell receptor beta chains share one sample of origin, sequenced in a study of T-cell reconstitution after alpha-beta-depleted transplantation in children (dated by TCRdb to the mid-2010s). The treatment or condition label, read with the paper, signifies: allogeneic hematopoietic cell transplantation with graft depleted of TCRalphabeta T cells and CD19 B cells. Receptor libraries were prepared by PCR. TCRdb names Illumina HiSeq 2500 as the instrument used. TCR library preparation used molecular barcoding, with unique molecular identifiers applied to normalize quantification of the TCRbeta repertoire. TCRdb took the public reads, trimmed them with fastp at Q25, ran MiXCR for clone calling and kept in-frame beta chains. Every distinct CDR3 protein forms one entry, paired with its most common genes and DNA. For this sample there are some 95,000 distinct CDR3 sequences; around a quarter appear just once. Over 20% of the sample lies in the top ten.

Source: PBMCs, taken before TCRalphabeta/CD19-depleted stem cell transplant. The receptors shown here come from a boy aged 2 to 9 with acute lymphoblastic leukemia, due to receive a stem cell transplant.

V and J are TRBV12-3 or TRBV12-4 and TRBJ1-1, with D perhaps TRBD1 (5 bases). This CDR3 has 14 amino acids. V was trimmed by 5 bases and J by 3 bases, leaving 13 bases between them. The CDR3 loop reads CASSPDSLYTEAFF. CDR3 nucleotide sequence: TGTGCCAGCAGTCCAGACAGCCTTTACACTGAAGCTTTCTTT.

The rearrangement uses TRBV29-1 and TRBJ1-2; D gene unclear. Germline V gene lookup returns CDR1 SQVTM and CDR2 ANQGSEA. The CDR3 is made up of 11 amino acids. V lost 0 bases and J lost 7, with 6 bases in between. CDR3 DNA sequence: TGCAGCGTTGAAGATGAGGCTGGCTACACCTTC. It yields the protein CSVEDEAGYTF. The complete variable domain, with remaining parts taken from reference TRBV29-1 and TRBJ1-2, reads SAVISQKPSRDICQRGTSLTIQCQVDSQVTMMFWYRQQPGQSLTLIATANQGSEATYESGFVIDKFPISRPNLTFSTLTVSNMSPEDSSIYLCSVEDEAGYTFGSGTRLTVV.

This clonotype was observed many times. This chain uses TRBV5-1 with TRBJ2-2; D is perhaps TRBD1 (6 bases). Germline V gene data show CDR1 as SGHRS and CDR2 as YFSETQ. The germline V and J ends were trimmed by 0 bases and 3 bases, with 9 bases remaining between them. This CDR3 contains 15 residues. CDR3 sequence: CASSLGQVYTGELFF. CDR3 in DNA: TGCGCCAGCAGCTTGGGACAGGTGTACACCGGGGAGCTGTTTTTT.

Only a few counts were recorded for this clonotype. V usage is TRBV27 and J usage is TRBJ2-6, with D uncertain. Germline V lookup: CDR1 MNHEY, CDR2 SMNVEV (reference sequence). The CDR3 runs 15 residues. Trimming pared 0 bases from V and 2 bases from J, leaving 5 bases between. CDR3 in DNA: TGTGCCAGCAGTTTATCGTGGGCTGGGGCCAACGTCCTGACTTTC. It translates to CASSLSWAGANVLTF.

This clonotype was detected only a few times. The chain joins TRBV24-1 to TRBJ2-1; D not certain. The CDR3 length is 13 residues. V was pared by 3 bases and J by 11 bases, with 13 bases between. Per germline, CDR1 KGHDR and CDR2 SFDVKD. The CDR3 nucleotides read TGTGCCACCAGTGATCCCCATTATAGCCAGCAGTTCTTC. Protein: CATSDPHYSQQFF.

J is TRBJ2-1 and V is TRBV13, with 9 nucleotides matching TRBD2. CDR3 size: 16 residues. Germline V gene sequence: CDR1 PRHDT, CDR2 FYEKMQ (reference sequence). Trimming removed 5 bases from V and 8 bases from J; junction bases left unmatched: 13. The CDR3 spells CASSPAGREGRDEQFF. The CDR3 DNA follows: TGTGCCAGCAGCCCCGCCGGGCGGGAGGGCCGGGATGAGCAGTTCTTC. Combining the CDR3 with reference TRBV13 and TRBJ2-1 gives the whole variable domain AAGVIQSPRHLIKEKRETATLKCYPIPRHDTVYWYQQGPGQDPQFLISFYEKMQSDKGSIPDRFSAQQFSDYHSELNMSSLELGDSALYFCASSPAGREGRDEQFFGPGTRLTVL.

About this clonotype itself: One end of the junction is discordant with germline, which a read error may explain. The chain has TRBV27 and TRBJ1-2; perhaps TRBD1 as D (5 bases). Germline V gene data show CDR1 as MNHEY and CDR2 as SMNVEV (reference sequence). The CDR3 runs 16 residues. The CDR3 loop is CAISLRTPRRGYGYTF. The CDR3 bases are TGTGCCATCAGTTTACGGACACCGAGGCGGGGCTATGGCTACACCTTC.

In this sample, this clonotype turned up once. This chain connects TRBV5-1 to TRBJ2-1, with D possibly matching TRBD1 (6 bases). Germline V gene data show CDR1 as SGHRS and CDR2 as YFSETQ. There are 15 residues in the CDR3. Trimming removed 2 bases at V and 5 bases at J, with 14 bases between. The CDR3 DNA sequence: TGCGCCAGCAGCTTAGCTCCCGGGACACACAATGAGCAGTTCTTC. Its translation: CASSLAPGTHNEQFF.

The genes are TRBV20-1 and TRBJ2-3, with 11 nucleotides matching TRBD2. J lost 6 bases, V lost 0 bases, and 11 bases had no gene match. The length of the CDR3 is 17 residues. Germline-derived CDR1 and CDR2 are DFQATT and SNEGSKA (reference sequence). This chain's CDR3 is CSARDHFGTSGPDTQYF. CDR3 DNA sequence: TGCAGTGCTAGAGATCACTTCGGGACTAGCGGTCCTGATACGCAGTATTTT.

This rearrangement joins TRBV5-1 to TRBJ2-7, with a weak D call TRBD1 (6 bases). V lost 4 bases to trimming and J lost 7 bases, with 12 bases between them. CDR1 is SGHRS and CDR2 is YFSETQ in the germline V gene. The CDR3 has 12 residues. The CDR3 sequence is CASSAEGEEQYF. The DNA for the CDR3 is TGCGCCAGCAGCGCCGAGGGGGAGGAGCAGTACTTC.

The rearrangement links TRBV30 to TRBJ1-4, with a possible D match to TRBD1 (5 bases). CDR1 is GTSNPN, CDR2 SVGIG, per germline (reference sequence). V lost 2 bases, J lost 6 bases, and 13 bases lay in between. This CDR3 is 14 amino acids long. This chain's CDR3 is CAWSSGTIDEKLFF. For the CDR3, the DNA is TGTGCCTGGAGTTCCGGGACCATTGATGAAAAACTGTTTTTT.

In this sample, this clonotype turned up a few times. V and J are TRBV28 and TRBJ2-3; 9 bases fit TRBD2. This CDR3 has 20 amino acids. Trimming cost V 5 bases and J 2 bases; bases outside gene matches: 20. Germline V gene sequence: CDR1 MDHEN, CDR2 SYDVKM. CDR3 loop: CASSPLGEMSTSGNTDTQYF. CDR3 in DNA: TGTGCCAGCAGTCCCCTAGGGGAAATGTCGACTAGCGGCAACACAGATACGCAGTATTTT. Looking up the rest from reference TRBV28 and TRBJ2-3 gives the full variable domain: DVKVTQSSRYLVKRTGEKVFLECVQDMDHENMFWYRQDPGLGLRLIYFSYDVKMKEKGDIPEGYSVSREKKERFSLILESASTNQTSMYLCASSPLGEMSTSGNTDTQYFGPGTRLTVL.

There are a few counts of this clonotype. This rearrangement joins TRBV5-1 to TRBJ2-3; D may be TRBD1 or TRBD2 (5 bases each). CDR1 is SGHRS and CDR2 is YFSETQ in the germline V gene. V lost 4 bases, J lost 3 bases, and 12 bases lay in between. The CDR3 covers 14 residues. This CDR3 is CASSPGPTTDTQYF. The CDR3 DNA reads as TGCGCCAGCAGCCCGGGGCCGACTACAGATACGCAGTATTTT.

This clonotype appeared a few times. The chain carries TRBV6-2 or TRBV6-3 and TRBJ2-4; possible D gene TRBD1, 5 bases. The CDR3 has 18 residues. The V gene's germline CDR1 is MNHEY and CDR2 SVGEGT. The V end lost 1 base, the J end lost 0 bases, and 16 bases lay between the germline ends. As DNA, the CDR3 is TGTGCCAGCAGTTACTTACGGACCCAGGGAATAGCCAAAAACATTCAGTACTTC. Translating it yields CASSYLRTQGIAKNIQYF.

This clonotype was observed a few times. CDR3 in DNA: TGCAGTGCGAGGACAGGGGGCGGTGGAGGAAACACCATATATTTT. As protein: CSARTGGGGGNTIYF. This chain uses TRBV20-1 with TRBJ1-3; 11 bases agree with TRBD1. Unmatched junction bases numbered 8, after V lost 6 bases and J lost 4 bases. Germline CDR1 and CDR2: DFQATT and SNEGSKA (reference sequence). The CDR3 covers 15 residues.

This clonotype occurred a few times. The chain combines TRBV7-9 with TRBJ2-1; perhaps D is TRBD1 or TRBD2 (5 bases each). The ends were cut back, 2 bases at V and 4 bases at J, with 18 bases in the middle. The germline V gene encodes CDR1 SEHNR and CDR2 FQNEAQ (reference sequence). This CDR3 is 17 amino acids long. The CDR3 sequence: CASSLKVGPGLYNEQFF. DNA for the CDR3: TGTGCCAGCAGCTTAAAAGTGGGACCAGGGCTTTACAATGAGCAGTTCTTC.

The chain employs TRBV20-1 and TRBJ2-3; D perhaps matches TRBD2 (6 bases). The CDR3 extends over 15 amino acids. CDR1 is DFQATT and CDR2 is SNEGSKA in the germline V gene (reference sequence). V was cut by 3 bases and J by 4 bases, with 17 bases left in between. The CDR3: CSASTRGGAADTQYF. For the CDR3, the DNA is TGCAGTGCTAGTACCCGCGGAGGGGCGGCAGATACGCAGTATTTT.

This clonotype was seen many times. CDR3 sequence: CASSARLGGYNEQFF. CDR3 DNA sequence: TGTGCCAGCAGTGCCAGACTAGGGGGTTACAATGAGCAGTTCTTC. V is TRBV6-2 or TRBV6-3 and J is TRBJ2-1; the D gene could be TRBD1 or TRBD2 (6 bases each). Trimming stripped 5 bases from V and 4 bases from J, with 15 bases between. CDR3 length: 15 residues. From germline, CDR1 is MNHEY and CDR2 SVGEGT.

The V call is TRBV29-1, the J call TRBJ2-7, with D possibly matching TRBD2 (6 bases). V lost 5 bases to trimming and J lost 6 bases, with 11 bases between them. Looked up from germline, CDR1 is SQVTM and CDR2 is ANQGSEA. This CDR3 region has 11 residues. CDR3 amino acids: CSVTFGSEQYF. CDR3 bases: TGCAGCGTTACTTTCGGGAGCGAGCAGTACTTC.

This clonotype was seen at least ten times. The rearrangement uses TRBV7-8 and TRBJ2-2, with 9 bases fitting TRBD1. CDR3 length: 17 amino acids. The trim removed 6 bases at V and 4 bases at J, leaving 12 bases unmatched. Germline CDR1 reads SGHVS; CDR2 reads FQNEAQ. CDR3 sequence: CASRGGQGNIGTGELFF. The CDR3 coding sequence is TGTGCCAGCAGAGGGGGACAGGGAAATATCGGCACCGGGGAGCTGTTTTTT.

This clonotype occurred once. This chain connects TRBV27 to TRBJ2-7, with 7 bases fitting TRBD2. This CDR3 is built from 15 residues. The germline gives CDR1 MNHEY, CDR2 SMNVEV (reference sequence). The junction had 9 bases not matched to a gene; V was cut back by 4 bases and J by 3 bases. CDR3 nucleotide sequence: TGTGCCAGCAGTTCCGGACTAGATCCCTACTACGAGCAGTACTTC. Amino acid sequence: CASSSGLDPYYEQYF.

This clonotype was counted at least ten times. The J gene is TRBJ1-3, the V gene TRBV12-3 or TRBV12-4, with D hard to call. The CDR3 spans 13 residues. V dropped 6 bases and J dropped 2 bases, with 8 bases sitting between them. The CDR3 DNA reads as TGTGCCAGCAGCTTCCATCCTGGAAACACCATATATTTT. This gives the protein CASSFHPGNTIYF.

The chain uses TRBV6-5 and TRBJ2-7; no clear D gene. V lost 2 bases, J lost 4 bases, and 12 bases lay in between. Germline V gene lookup returns CDR1 MNHEY and CDR2 SVGAGI. This CDR3 has 14 amino acids. DNA of the CDR3: TGTGCCAGCAGTTACCGTCGGGCTGCATACGAGCAGTACTTC. This translates into CASSYRRAAYEQYF.

The chain couples TRBV12-3 or TRBV12-4 to TRBJ1-4, with unresolved D. Trimming left V 6 bases short and J 9 bases short, with 17 bases between. This CDR3 contains 14 residues. CDR3 amino acids: CASRKNTGTKKLFF. The DNA for the CDR3 is TGTGCCAGCAGGAAAAATACGGGCACAAAAAAACTGTTTTTT.

The sample holds many counts of this clonotype. The chain carries TRBV7-2 and TRBJ1-3; 7 bases map to TRBD1. Trimming cost V 7 bases and J 4 bases; bases outside gene matches: 16. The CDR3 covers 17 residues. Looked up from germline, CDR1 is SGHTA and CDR2 is FQGNSA. For the CDR3, the DNA is TGTGCCAGCACCCCCCGAACAGTGACAGGGCCAGGAAACACCATATATTTT. Its protein product is CASTPRTVTGPGNTIYF.